The 19 T cell receptor beta chains below all came from one sample that was sequenced in a study of blood T cell repertoires in COVID-19. The method was immunoSEQ multiplex PCR; TCRdb's version includes in-frame clones alone and lacks a portion of them. The sample shows roughly 250,000 clones, 80% to 90% of them seen only once. The sample consisted of PBMCs or T cells enriched from blood (not recorded which). These receptors all come from a woman younger than 35 who had recovered from COVID-19.

The chain combines TRBV6-9 with TRBJ1-2, with 9 bases aligning to TRBD1. The germline V gene encodes CDR1 MNHGY and CDR2 SVAAGI. V shed 5 bases, J shed 8 bases, and the junction held 12 bases outside the gene matches. CDR3 length: 15 residues. This chain's CDR3 is CASSDGQGRFLGYTF. The CDR3 bases are TGTGCCAGCAGTGACGGACAGGGGAGATTTTTAGGCTACACCTTC.

The gene calls are TRBV28 and TRBJ2-7, with D maybe TRBD2 (5 bases). The CDR3 consists of 13 residues. The V end was cut by 5 bases, the J end by 3 bases, with 11 bases between. Germline assignment: CDR1 MDHEN and CDR2 SYDVKM. For the CDR3, the DNA is TGTGCCAGCAGTGCTCCGGGAAGCTACGAGCAGTACTTC. This gives the protein CASSAPGSYEQYF.

This clone has just one count. One end of the junction fails to match germline, which may point to a read error. V and J are TRBV6-2 or TRBV6-3 and TRBJ2-3; D is perhaps TRBD2 (5 bases). There are 14 residues in the CDR3. Germline loops: CDR1 MNHEY, CDR2 SVGEGT. This chain's CDR3 is CASSYSDLANTQYF. The CDR3 DNA reads as TGTGCCAGCAGCTACTCCGACCTAGCAAATACGCAGTATTTT.

This chain joins TRBV5-1 and TRBJ2-1; 11 bases match TRBD1. The germline gives CDR1 SGHRS, CDR2 YFSETQ. This CDR3 has 18 amino acids. The ends lost 4 bases at V and 3 bases at J; junction bases unmatched: 12. The CDR3 bases are TGCGCCAGCAGCATTCCCGGGACAGGGGGTCCTCTCTACAATGAGCAGTTCTTC. Its translation is CASSIPGTGGPLYNEQFF.

The chain uses TRBV5-6 and TRBJ2-1; 11 bases agree with TRBD1. The CDR3 extends over 17 amino acids. V lost 0 bases, J lost 4 bases, and 6 bases stayed unmatched. CDR1 and CDR2 (germline): SGHDT, YYEEEE. The CDR3 bases are TGTGCCAGCAGCTTGGTGGACAGGGGGCTTAGTTACAATGAGCAGTTCTTC. It codes for CASSLVDRGLSYNEQFF.

This chain connects TRBV6-5 to TRBJ2-1; 8 positions agree with TRBD2. V lost 7 bases and J lost 6; bases outside the gene matches: 8. Germline V gives CDR1 MNHEY, CDR2 SVGAGI. The length of the CDR3 is 14 residues. The chain's CDR3 is CASTSRRGVNEQFF. For the CDR3, the DNA is TGTGCCAGCACTTCGCGGCGGGGGGTCAATGAGCAGTTCTTC.

This chain joins TRBV6-5 and TRBJ1-5, with D perhaps matching TRBD1 (5 bases). Germline CDR1 and CDR2: MNHEY and SVGAGI. This CDR3 region has 15 residues. V lost 7 bases and J lost 4, with 17 bases in between. Here the CDR3 reads CASTVGTRGNQPQHF. The CDR3 DNA is TGTGCCAGCACAGTAGGAACACGGGGGAATCAGCCCCAGCATTTT.

The chain links TRBV5-4 to TRBJ1-1; D perhaps matches TRBD1 (5 bases). This CDR3 region has 14 residues. V was clipped by 0 bases and J by 5 bases, with 11 bases between them. Germline CDR1 reads SGHNT; CDR2 reads YYREEE (reference sequence). DNA of the CDR3: TGTGCCAGCAGCTTGGCCAAGGGGCTGACTGAAGCTTTCTTT. This gives the protein CASSLAKGLTEAFF.

The chain has TRBV6-1 and TRBJ1-5; 7 bases fit TRBD1. Germline V gene sequence: CDR1 MNHNS, CDR2 SASEGT. The CDR3 is made up of 17 amino acids. Trimming removed 0 bases from V and 6 bases from J; junction bases left unmatched: 11. The chain's CDR3 is CASSEAIDRVGGQPQHF. CDR3 in DNA: TGTGCCAGCAGTGAAGCGATCGACAGGGTGGGGGGTCAGCCCCAGCATTTT.

This clone was recorded only once. The CDR3 loop is CASSPRLAGGSWDTDTQYF. DNA of the CDR3: TGTGCCAGCTCACCCCGACTAGCGGGGGGGTCGTGGGACACAGATACGCAGTATTTT. The gene calls are TRBV18 and TRBJ2-3; TRBD2 agrees at 14 bases. V lost 3 bases and J lost 2; bases outside the gene matches: 10. Germline V CDR1 and CDR2: KGHSH, LQKENI. The CDR3 has 19 amino acids. The variable domain in full, with the rest retrieved from reference TRBV18 and TRBJ2-3, is NAGVMQNPRHLVRRRGQEARLRCSPMKGHSHVYWYRQLPEEGLKFMVYLQKENIIDESGMPKERFSAEFPKEGPSILRIQQVVRGDSAAYFCASSPRLAGGSWDTDTQYFGPGTRLTVL.

The chain recombines TRBV7-9 with TRBJ1-2; 9 bases fit TRBD1. The CDR3 sequence is 19 residues long. CDR1 is SEHNR and CDR2 is FQNEAQ in the germline V gene (reference sequence). V lost 3 bases and J lost 5; bases outside the gene matches: 19. CDR3 residues: CASSFNTPGQGFWWYGYTF. In nucleotides, the CDR3 is TGTGCCAGCAGCTTCAACACCCCGGGACAGGGATTTTGGTGGTATGGCTACACCTTC.

The chain couples TRBV6-6 to TRBJ1-3, with 7 bases that match TRBD1. CDR3 length: 13 amino acids. V shed 5 bases, J shed 3 bases, and the junction held 1 base outside the gene matches. Per germline, CDR1 MNHNY and CDR2 SVGAGI (reference sequence). CDR3 nucleotide sequence: TGTGCCAGCAGTGGGGACAGTGGAAACACCATATATTTT. It specifies CASSGDSGNTIYF.

The rearrangement uses TRBV7-3 and TRBJ1-5; 12 nucleotides line up with TRBD1. CDR3 length: 15 residues. V shed 5 bases and J 6 bases; nucleotides not matched to a gene: 5. CDR1 is SGHTA and CDR2 is FQGTGA in the germline V gene. CDR3 bases: TGTGCCAGCAGCCAGGGACAGGGGGCCTTTCAGCCCCAGCATTTT. Translation gives CASSQGQGAFQPQHF.

The chain uses TRBV3-1 (or the pseudogene TRBV3-2) and TRBJ2-2, with a tentative D call TRBD2 (6 bases). Germline V gives CDR1 LGHDT, CDR2 YNNKEL (reference sequence). Trimming stripped 1 base from V and 5 bases from J, with 14 bases between. The CDR3 loop spans 16 amino acids. The CDR3 here is CASSQARPSGTGELFF. The CDR3 bases are TGTGCCAGCAGCCAAGCCCGACCGAGCGGGACCGGGGAGCTGTTTTTT.

The gene calls are TRBV28 and TRBJ1-5; 8 bases map to TRBD1. CDR1 is MDHEN and CDR2 is SYDVKM in the germline V gene. The ends lost 7 bases at V and 6 bases at J; junction bases unmatched: 11. CDR3 length: 15 residues. The DNA of the CDR3 is TGTGCCAGCACCGTAGGTGGACAGGGATTTCAGCCCCAGCATTTT. Protein product: CASTVGGQGFQPQHF.

This rearrangement joins TRBV25-1 to TRBJ2-4; D perhaps matches TRBD2 (6 bases). The CDR3 runs to 14 residues. The V and J ends lost 6 bases and 1 base respectively, with 10 bases between them. Germline-derived CDR1 and CDR2 are MGHDK and SYGVNS. CDR3 sequence (DNA): TGTGCCAGCAGCGAGGAGGGGGCCAAAAACATTCAGTACTTC. Encoded protein: CASSEEGAKNIQYF.

J is TRBJ1-2 and V is TRBV19; TRBD1 might be the D (5 bases). Between the trimmed V and J ends, which lost 7 bases and 8 bases, there was a span of 14 bases. The CDR3 has 12 amino acids. Germline assignment: CDR1 LNHDA and CDR2 SQIVND (reference sequence). CDR3 region: CASTTGRRGYTF. DNA of the CDR3: TGTGCCAGTACTACAGGACGTCGGGGCTACACCTTC.

The gene calls are TRBV6-5 and TRBJ1-3; D call uncertain. Germline V CDR1 and CDR2: MNHEY, SVGAGI. V gave up 4 bases and J gave up 0 bases, with 10 bases separating them. This CDR3 contains 15 residues. CDR3 bases: TGTGCCAGCAGTTTGAGGATGGACTCTGGAAACACCATATATTTT. Encoded protein: CASSLRMDSGNTIYF.

The genes are TRBV6-5 and TRBJ1-6; 7 bases map to TRBD1. In germline, CDR1 is MNHEY, CDR2 SVGAGI. The CDR3 runs 14 residues. J was trimmed by 7 bases and V by 6 bases; bases with no gene match: 6. The CDR3, as DNA: TGTGCCAGCAGCTGGGGGACAGAGAATTCACCCCTCCACTTT. Protein: CASSWGTENSPLHF.